There are a few counts of the clone carrying this TCR beta chain. What it binds is not known. It may be a read error: a sequence one base away is much more abundant. All sequencing subjects had displayed CD8+CD57+ cell expansion on flow cytometry. Genomic DNA was employed as the template in profiling TCR beta VDJ and CDR3. In TCRdb, the reads were re-called with MiXCR into one record per CDR3 protein. Of hundreds of thousands of distinct CDR3 sequences listed, more than 25% are singletons. These data belong to a study of CD8+CD57+ T cells in acquired aplastic anemia. As for the study in general: Sorted CD4+ and CD8+ cells gave an average of roughly 3.3 ug of DNA.

Study results and limitations: Overlap between patients and controls comprised almost 30 CD8+ CDR3 sequences.

Trimming pared 3 bases from V and 2 bases from J, leaving 8 bases between. The CDR3 extends over 13 amino acids. Germline V gene sequence: CDR1 LNHDA, CDR2 SQIVND (reference sequence). The sequenced sample consisted of sorted CD4+, CD8+, or CD8+CD57+ T cells (not recorded which) from PBMCs. The TCR comes from a human donor with aplastic anemia. V gene TRBV19 combines with J gene TRBJ2-7; D is perhaps TRBD1 or TRBD2 (6 bases each). Here the CDR3 reads CASSIRGPYEQYF. The CDR3 nucleotides are TGTGCCAGTAGTATTCGGGGGCCCTACGAGCAGTACTTC.